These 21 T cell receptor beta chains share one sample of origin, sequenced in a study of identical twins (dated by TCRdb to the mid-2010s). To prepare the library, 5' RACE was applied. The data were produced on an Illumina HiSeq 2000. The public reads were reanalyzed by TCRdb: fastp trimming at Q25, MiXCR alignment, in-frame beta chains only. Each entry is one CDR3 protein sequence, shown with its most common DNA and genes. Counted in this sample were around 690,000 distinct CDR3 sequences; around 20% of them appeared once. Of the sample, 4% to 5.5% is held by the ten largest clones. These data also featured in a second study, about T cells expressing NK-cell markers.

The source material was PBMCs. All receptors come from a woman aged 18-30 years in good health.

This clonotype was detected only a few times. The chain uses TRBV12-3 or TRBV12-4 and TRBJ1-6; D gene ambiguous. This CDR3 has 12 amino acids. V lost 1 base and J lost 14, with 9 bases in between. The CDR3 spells CASSLERAALHF. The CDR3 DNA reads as TGTGCCAGCAGTTTAGAGCGGGCAGCCCTCCACTTT.

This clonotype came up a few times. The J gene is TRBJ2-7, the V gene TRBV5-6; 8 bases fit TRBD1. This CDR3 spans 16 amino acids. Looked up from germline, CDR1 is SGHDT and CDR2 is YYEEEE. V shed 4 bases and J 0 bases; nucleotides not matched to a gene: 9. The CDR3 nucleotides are TGTGCCAGCAGCCCGGACAGGGACCCCATCTCCTACGAGCAGTACTTC. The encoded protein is CASSPDRDPISYEQYF.

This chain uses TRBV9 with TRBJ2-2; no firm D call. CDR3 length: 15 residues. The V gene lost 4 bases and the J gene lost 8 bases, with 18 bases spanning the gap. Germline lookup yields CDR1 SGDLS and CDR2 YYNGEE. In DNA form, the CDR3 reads TGTGCCAGCAGCCCAACCTCTGGCTGGCCAGGGGAGCTGTTTTTT. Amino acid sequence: CASSPTSGWPGELFF. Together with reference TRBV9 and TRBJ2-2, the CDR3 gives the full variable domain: DSGVTQTPKHLITATGQRVTLRCSPRSGDLSVYWYQQSLDQGLQFLIQYYNGEERAKGNILERFSAQQFPDLHSELNLSSLELGDSALYFCASSPTSGWPGELFFGEGSRLTVL.

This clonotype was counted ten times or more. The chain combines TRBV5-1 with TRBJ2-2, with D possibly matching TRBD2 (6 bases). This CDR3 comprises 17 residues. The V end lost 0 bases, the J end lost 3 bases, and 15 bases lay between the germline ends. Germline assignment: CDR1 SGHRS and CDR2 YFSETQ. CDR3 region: CASSLGTGTSYTGELFF. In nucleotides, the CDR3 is TGCGCCAGCAGCTTGGGGACCGGGACTTCCTACACCGGGGAGCTGTTTTTT.

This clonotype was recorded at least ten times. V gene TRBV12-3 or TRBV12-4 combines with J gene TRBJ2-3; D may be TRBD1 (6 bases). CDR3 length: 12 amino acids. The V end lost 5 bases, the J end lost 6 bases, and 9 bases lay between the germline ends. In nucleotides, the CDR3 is TGTGCCAGCAGTACAGGGTTGGATACGCAGTATTTT. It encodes CASSTGLDTQYF.

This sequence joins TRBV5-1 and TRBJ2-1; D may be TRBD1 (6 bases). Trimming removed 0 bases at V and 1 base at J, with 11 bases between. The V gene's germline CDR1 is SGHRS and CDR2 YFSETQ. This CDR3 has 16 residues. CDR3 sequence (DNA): TGCGCCAGCAGCTTGGGGGGGCAGTGGTCCTACAATGAGCAGTTCTTC. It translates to CASSLGGQWSYNEQFF.

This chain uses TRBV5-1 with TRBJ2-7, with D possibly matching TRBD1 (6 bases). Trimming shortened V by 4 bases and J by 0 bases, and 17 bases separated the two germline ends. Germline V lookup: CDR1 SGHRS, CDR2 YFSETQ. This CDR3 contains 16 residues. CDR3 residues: CASSPTGTPNSYEQYF. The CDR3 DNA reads TGCGCCAGCAGCCCGACCGGGACACCTAACTCCTACGAGCAGTACTTC. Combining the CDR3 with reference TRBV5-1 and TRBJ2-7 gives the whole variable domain KAGVTQTPRYLIKTRGQQVTLSCSPISGHRSVSWYQQTPGQGLQFLFEYFSETQRNKGNFPGRFSGRQFSNSRSEMNVSTLELGDSALYLCASSPTGTPNSYEQYFGPGTRLTVT.

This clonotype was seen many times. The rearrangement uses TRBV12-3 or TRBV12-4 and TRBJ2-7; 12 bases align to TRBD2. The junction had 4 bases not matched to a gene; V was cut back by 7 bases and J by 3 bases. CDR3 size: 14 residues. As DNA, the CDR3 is TGTGCCAGCACCCCGACTAGCGGGAGCTACGAGCAGTACTTC. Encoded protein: CASTPTSGSYEQYF.

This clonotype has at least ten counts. CDR3 region: CSVGAGDQPQHF. The CDR3 DNA is TGCAGCGTTGGGGCCGGAGATCAGCCCCAGCATTTT. The chain has TRBV29-1 and TRBJ1-5; D not resolved. The CDR3 is 12 amino acids. Germline V gene data show CDR1 as SQVTM and CDR2 as ANQGSEA. V lost 4 bases, J lost 5 bases, and 9 bases lay in between. Combining the CDR3 with reference TRBV29-1 and TRBJ1-5 gives the whole variable domain SAVISQKPSRDICQRGTSLTIQCQVDSQVTMMFWYRQQPGQSLTLIATANQGSEATYESGFVIDKFPISRPNLTFSTLTVSNMSPEDSSIYLCSVGAGDQPQHFGDGTRLSIL.

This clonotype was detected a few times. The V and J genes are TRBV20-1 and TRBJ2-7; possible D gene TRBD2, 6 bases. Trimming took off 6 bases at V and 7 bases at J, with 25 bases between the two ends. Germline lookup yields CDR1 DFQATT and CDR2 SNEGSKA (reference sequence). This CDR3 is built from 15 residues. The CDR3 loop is CSAQRGSSGPAEQYF. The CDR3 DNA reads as TGCAGTGCCCAGAGGGGAAGTAGCGGACCCGCAGAGCAGTACTTC.

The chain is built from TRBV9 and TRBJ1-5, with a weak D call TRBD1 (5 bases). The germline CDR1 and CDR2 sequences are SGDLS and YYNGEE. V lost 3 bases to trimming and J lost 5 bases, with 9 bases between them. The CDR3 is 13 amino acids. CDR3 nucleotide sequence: TGTGCCAGCAGCGAAGGGGCCTATCAGCCCCAGCATTTT. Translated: CASSEGAYQPQHF.

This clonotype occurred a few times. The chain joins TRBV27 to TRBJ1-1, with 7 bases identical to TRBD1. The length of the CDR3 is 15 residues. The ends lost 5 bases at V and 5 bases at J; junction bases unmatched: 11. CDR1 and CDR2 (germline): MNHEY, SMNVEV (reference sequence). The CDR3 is CASSKTGQGWTEAFF. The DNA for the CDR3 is TGTGCCAGCAGTAAGACAGGGCAAGGTTGGACTGAAGCTTTCTTT.

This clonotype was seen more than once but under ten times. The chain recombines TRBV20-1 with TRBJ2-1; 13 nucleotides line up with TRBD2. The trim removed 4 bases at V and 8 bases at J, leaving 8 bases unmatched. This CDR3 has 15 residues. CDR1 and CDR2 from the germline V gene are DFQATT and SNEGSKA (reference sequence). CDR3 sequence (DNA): TGCAGTGCTATCCAACTAGCGGGGGGGCGGGATGAGCAGTTCTTC. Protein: CSAIQLAGGRDEQFF.

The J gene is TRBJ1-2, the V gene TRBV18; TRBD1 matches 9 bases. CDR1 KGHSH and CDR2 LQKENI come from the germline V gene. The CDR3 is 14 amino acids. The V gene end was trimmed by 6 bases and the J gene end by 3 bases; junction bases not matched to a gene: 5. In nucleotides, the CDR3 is TGTGCCAGCTCCCGACAGGGGGATCACTATGGCTACACCTTC. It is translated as CASSRQGDHYGYTF.

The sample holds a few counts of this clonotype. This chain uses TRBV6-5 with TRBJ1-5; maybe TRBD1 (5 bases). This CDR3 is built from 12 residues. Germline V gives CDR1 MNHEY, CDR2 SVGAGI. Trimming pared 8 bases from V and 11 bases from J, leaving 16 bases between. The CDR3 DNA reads TGTGCCAGCCGGGAGGCTCGGGGCGCCCAGCATTTT. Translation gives CASREARGAQHF.

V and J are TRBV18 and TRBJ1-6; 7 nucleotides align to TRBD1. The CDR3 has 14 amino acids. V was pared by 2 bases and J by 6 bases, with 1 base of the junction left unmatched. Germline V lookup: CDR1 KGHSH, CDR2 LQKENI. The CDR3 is CASSPDRANSPLHF. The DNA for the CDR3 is TGTGCCAGCTCACCAGACAGGGCTAATTCACCCCTCCACTTT. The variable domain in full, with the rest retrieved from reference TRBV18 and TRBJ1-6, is NAGVMQNPRHLVRRRGQEARLRCSPMKGHSHVYWYRQLPEEGLKFMVYLQKENIIDESGMPKERFSAEFPKEGPSILRIQQVVRGDSAAYFCASSPDRANSPLHFGNGTRLTVT.

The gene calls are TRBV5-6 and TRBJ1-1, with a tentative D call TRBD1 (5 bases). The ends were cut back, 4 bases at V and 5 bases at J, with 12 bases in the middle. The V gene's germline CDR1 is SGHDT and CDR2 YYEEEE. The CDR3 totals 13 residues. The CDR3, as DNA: TGTGCCAGCAGCCGCGGGGGTGGAACTGAAGCTTTCTTT. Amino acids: CASSRGGGTEAFF. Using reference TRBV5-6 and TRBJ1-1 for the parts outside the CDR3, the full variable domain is DAGVTQSPTHLIKTRGQQVTLRCSPKSGHDTVSWYQQALGQGPQFIFQYYEEEERQRGNFPDRFSGHQFPNYSSELNVNALLLGDSALYLCASSRGGGTEAFFGQGTRLTVV.

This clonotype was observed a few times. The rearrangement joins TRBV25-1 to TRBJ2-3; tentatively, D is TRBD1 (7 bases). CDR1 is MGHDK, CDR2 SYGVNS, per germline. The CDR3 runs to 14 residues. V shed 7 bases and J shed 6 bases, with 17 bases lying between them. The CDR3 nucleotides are TGTGCCAGCACGGGGGCAGGGGGATGGGATACGCAGTATTTT. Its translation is CASTGAGGWDTQYF. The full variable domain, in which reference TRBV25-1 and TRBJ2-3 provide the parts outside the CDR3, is EADIYQTPRYLVIGTGKKITLECSQTMGHDKMYWYQQDPGMELHLIHYSYGVNSTEKGDLSSESTVSRIRTEHFPLTLESARPSHTSQYLCASTGAGGWDTQYFGPGTRLTVL.

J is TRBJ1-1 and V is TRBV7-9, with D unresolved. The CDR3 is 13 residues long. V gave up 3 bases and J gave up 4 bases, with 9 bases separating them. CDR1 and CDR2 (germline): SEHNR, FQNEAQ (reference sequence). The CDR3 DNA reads TGTGCCAGCAGCTTTACCCCGGCCACTGAAGCTTTCTTT. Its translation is CASSFTPATEAFF.

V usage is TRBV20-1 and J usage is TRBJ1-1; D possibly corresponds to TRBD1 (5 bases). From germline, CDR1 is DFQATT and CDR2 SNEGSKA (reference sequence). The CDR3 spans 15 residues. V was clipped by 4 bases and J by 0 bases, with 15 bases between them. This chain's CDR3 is CSAKGRVGVNTEAFF. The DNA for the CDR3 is TGCAGTGCTAAAGGCAGGGTGGGAGTGAACACTGAAGCTTTCTTT.

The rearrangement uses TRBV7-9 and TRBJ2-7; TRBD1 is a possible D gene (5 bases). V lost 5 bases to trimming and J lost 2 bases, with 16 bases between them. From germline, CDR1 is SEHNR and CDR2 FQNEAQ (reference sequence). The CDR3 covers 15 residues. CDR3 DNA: TGTGCCAGCAGCGCAACGTGGACATCGCCCTACGAGCAGTACTTC. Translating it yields CASSATWTSPYEQYF.